This TCR beta chain was found in a study of shared clonotypes between healthy human individuals. Each subset's genomic DNA was shared equally among a number of immunoSEQ plates. TCRdb keeps only in-frame clones here, not all; method: immunoSEQ multiplex PCR. The sample lists about 710,000 clones, roughly 73% occurring once. Participating donors were healthy, HIV-negative adults free of recent acute infections or vaccinations. This CDR3 is 16 amino acids long. Losses at the gene ends were 0 bases for V and 3 bases for J; bases not matched to a gene: 8. Germline assignment: CDR1 MNHEY and CDR2 SVGAGI. This TCR derives from a woman under 40 in good health. Sample: memory CD4+ T cells sorted from blood. The subset here: CD45RA-negative fraction. The chain combines TRBV6-5 with TRBJ2-7; 7 nucleotides match TRBD2. CDR3 amino acids: CASSYSLFGGNYEQYF. The CDR3 bases are TGTGCCAGCAGTTACTCGCTGTTCGGGGGGAACTACGAGCAGTACTTC.